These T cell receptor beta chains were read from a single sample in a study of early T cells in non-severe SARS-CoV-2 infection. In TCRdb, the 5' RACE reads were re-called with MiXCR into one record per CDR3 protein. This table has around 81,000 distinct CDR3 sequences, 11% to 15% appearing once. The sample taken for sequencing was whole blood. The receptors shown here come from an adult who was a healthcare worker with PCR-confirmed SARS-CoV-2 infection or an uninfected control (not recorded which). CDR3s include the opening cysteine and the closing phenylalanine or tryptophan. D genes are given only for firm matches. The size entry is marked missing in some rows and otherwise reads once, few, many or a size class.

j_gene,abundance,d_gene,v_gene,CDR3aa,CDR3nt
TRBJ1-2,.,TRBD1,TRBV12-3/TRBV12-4,CASIPDRGSWGYTF,TGTGCCAGCATCCCTGACAGGGGAAGCTGGGGCTACACCTTC
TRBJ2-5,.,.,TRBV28,CASSFPLQFQETQYF,TGTGCCAGCAGTTTCCCCTTACAATTTCAAGAGACCCAGTACTTC
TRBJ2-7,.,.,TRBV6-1,CASSEVGEQYF,TGTGCCAGCAGTGAAGTTGGGGAGCAGTACTTC
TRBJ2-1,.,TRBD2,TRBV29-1,CSVTGLAGGSYNEQFF,TGCAGCGTAACCGGACTAGCGGGGGGTTCCTACAATGAGCAGTTCTTC
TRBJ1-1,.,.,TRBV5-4,CASSLPGMNTEAFF,TGTGCCAGCAGCTTGCCGGGGATGAACACTGAAGCTTTCTTT
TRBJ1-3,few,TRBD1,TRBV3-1,CASSLRSGTGGNTIYF,TGTGCCAGCAGCTTACGCTCCGGGACAGGGGGAAACACCATATATTTT
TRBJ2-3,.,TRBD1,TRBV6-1,CASSVSTGGLFSTDTQYF,TGTGCCAGCAGTGTCTCTACAGGGGGACTTTTCTCCACAGATACGCAGTATTTT
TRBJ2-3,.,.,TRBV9,CASSVGQSSTDTQYF,TGTGCCAGCAGCGTAGGTCAATCTAGCACAGATACGCAGTATTTT
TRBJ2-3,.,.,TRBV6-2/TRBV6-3,CASRYRASTDTQYF,TGTGCCAGCAGATACCGTGCTAGCACAGATACGCAGTATTTT
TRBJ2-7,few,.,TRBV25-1,CASSPPGRSYEQYF,TGTGCCAGCAGTCCCCCAGGACGGAGCTACGAGCAGTACTTC
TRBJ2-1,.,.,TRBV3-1,CASSQLGPPAEQFF,TGTGCCAGCAGCCAATTGGGCCCCCCCGCGGAGCAGTTCTTC
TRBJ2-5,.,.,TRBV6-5,CASSTYTRGTQYF,TGTGCCAGCAGTACTTACACCAGGGGAACCCAGTACTTC
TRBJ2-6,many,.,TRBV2,CASSELGSGANVLTF,TGTGCCAGCAGTGAGCTCGGCTCTGGGGCCAACGTCCTGACTTTC
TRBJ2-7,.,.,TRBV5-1,CASSFDDNGYSYEQYF,TGCGCCAGCAGCTTTGACGACAATGGGTACTCCTACGAGCAGTACTTC
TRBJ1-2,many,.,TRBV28,CASSLEVPPSYTF,TGTGCCAGCAGTTTGGAGGTCCCCCCCAGCTACACCTTC
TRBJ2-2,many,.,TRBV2,CASSENANIGELFF,TGTGCCAGCAGTGAAAACGCGAACATCGGGGAGCTGTTTTTT
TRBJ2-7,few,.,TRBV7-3,CASSRYLSSYEQYF,TGTGCCAGCAGTCGCTACCTTTCCTCCTACGAGCAGTACTTC
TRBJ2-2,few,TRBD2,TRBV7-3,CASSLSGTSGAEELFF,TGTGCCAGCAGCTTAAGCGGGACTAGCGGCGCGGAGGAGCTGTTTTTT
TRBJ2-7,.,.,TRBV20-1,CSARGGGEKYF,TGCAGTGCCCGGGGAGGTGGGGAGAAGTACTTC
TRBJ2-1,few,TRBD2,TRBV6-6,CASSSGGASGEQFF,TGTGCCAGCAGTAGCGGGGGGGCCTCTGGTGAGCAGTTCTTC
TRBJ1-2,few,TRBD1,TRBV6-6,CASTPLPRGSSYGYTF,TGTGCCAGCACCCCCCTCCCCAGGGGGAGTTCCTATGGCTACACCTTC
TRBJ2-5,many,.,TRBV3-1,CASSQDPIKTQYF,TGTGCCAGCAGCCAAGACCCCATTAAGACCCAGTACTTC
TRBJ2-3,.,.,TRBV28,CASRAGPRQYF,TGTGCCAGCAGGGCCGGGCCCCGGCAGTATTTT
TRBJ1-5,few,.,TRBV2,CASREGGFRQPQHF,TGTGCCAGCAGGGAAGGGGGATTTAGGCAGCCCCAGCATTTT
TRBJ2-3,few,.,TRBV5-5,CASSLMGSAQYF,TGTGCCAGCAGCTTGATGGGGTCGGCGCAGTATTTT
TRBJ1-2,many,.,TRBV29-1,CSVEDRPGPKSGYTF,TGCAGCGTTGAAGATCGCCCGGGCCCCAAGTCTGGCTACACCTTC
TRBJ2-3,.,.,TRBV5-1,CASSPGEGVPTDTQYF,TGCGCCAGCAGTCCGGGGGAGGGGGTACCCACAGATACGCAGTATTTT
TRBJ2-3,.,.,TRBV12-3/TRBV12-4,CASSLRRVADTQYF,TGTGCCAGCAGCCTAAGGAGGGTCGCAGATACGCAGTATTTT
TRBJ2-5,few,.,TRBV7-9,CASSPTGRETQYF,TGTGCCAGCAGCCCGACCGGGCGAGAGACCCAGTACTTC
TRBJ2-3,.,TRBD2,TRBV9,CASSVDSTSGVTDTQYF,TGTGCCAGCAGCGTAGACTCGACTAGCGGGGTAACAGATACGCAGTATTTT
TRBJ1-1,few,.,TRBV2,CASSTTGRTEAFF,TGTGCCAGCAGTACCACAGGGAGGACTGAAGCTTTCTTT
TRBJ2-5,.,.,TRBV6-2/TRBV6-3,CASSSETQYF,TGTGCCAGCAGTTCAGAGACCCAGTACTTC
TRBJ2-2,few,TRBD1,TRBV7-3,CASRDRTNTGELFF,TGTGCCAGCAGGGACAGGACTAACACCGGGGAGCTGTTTTTT
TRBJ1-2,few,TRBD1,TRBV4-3,CASSQEGTGANYGYTF,TGCGCCAGCAGCCAAGAGGGCACAGGGGCGAACTATGGCTACACCTTC
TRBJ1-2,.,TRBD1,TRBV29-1,CSAQGDGYTF,TGCAGCGCCCAGGGGGATGGCTACACCTTC
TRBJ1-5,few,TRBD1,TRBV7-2,CASSSGGAGNQPQHF,TGTGCCAGCAGTTCAGGGGGCGCGGGCAATCAGCCCCAGCATTTT
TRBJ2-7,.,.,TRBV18,CASSPLLGSAYEQYF,TGTGCCAGCTCACCACTTTTAGGGAGTGCCTACGAGCAGTACTTC
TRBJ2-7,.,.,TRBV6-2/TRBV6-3,CASSRHKASGYEQYF,TGTGCCAGCAGTCGCCACAAGGCTAGTGGCTACGAGCAGTACTTC
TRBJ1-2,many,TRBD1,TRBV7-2,CASSPRLGQGARGYTF,TGTGCCAGCAGCCCACGCCTGGGACAGGGGGCGAGGGGCTACACCTTC
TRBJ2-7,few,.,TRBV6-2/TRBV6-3,CASREGVIYEQYF,TGTGCCAGCAGAGAGGGGGTGATCTACGAGCAGTACTTC
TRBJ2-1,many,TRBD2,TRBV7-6,CASSLKLAGAEQFF,TGTGCCAGCAGCTTAAAGCTAGCGGGGGCTGAGCAGTTCTTC
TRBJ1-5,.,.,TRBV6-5,CASRGEGFNQPQHF,TGTGCCAGCAGAGGGGAGGGTTTCAATCAGCCCCAGCATTTT
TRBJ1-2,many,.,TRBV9,CASSVDGRTVGYTF,TGTGCCAGCAGCGTAGATGGTCGTACGGTAGGCTACACCTTC
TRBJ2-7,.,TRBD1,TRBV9,CASSERGQEQYF,TGTGCCAGCAGCGAGAGGGGGCAGGAGCAGTACTTC
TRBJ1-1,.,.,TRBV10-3,CAISAAGGPRQAFF,TGTGCCATCAGTGCGGCGGGGGGACCCCGACAAGCTTTCTTT
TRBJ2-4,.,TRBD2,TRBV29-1,CSGGTSLNIQYF,TGCAGTGGAGGGACTAGCCTAAACATTCAGTACTTC
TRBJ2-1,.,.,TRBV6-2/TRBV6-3,CASSYGDRSSYNEQFF,TGTGCCAGCAGTTACGGAGACAGGAGCTCCTACAATGAGCAGTTCTTC
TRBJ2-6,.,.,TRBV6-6,CASSLQGRSGANVLTF,TGTGCCAGCAGTTTACAGGGCCGCTCTGGGGCCAACGTCCTGACTTTC
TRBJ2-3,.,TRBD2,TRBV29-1,CSVERASGALTDTQYF,TGCAGCGTTGAAAGGGCTAGCGGGGCCCTCACAGATACGCAGTATTTT
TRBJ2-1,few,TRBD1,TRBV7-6,CASSLRTGLGNEQFF,TGTGCCAGCAGCTTACGGACAGGGTTGGGCAATGAGCAGTTCTTC
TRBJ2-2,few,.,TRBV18,CASSPWDPNTGELFF,TGTGCCAGCTCACCTTGGGACCCCAACACCGGGGAGCTGTTTTTT
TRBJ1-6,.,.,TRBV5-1,CASSNAGTNSPLHF,TGCGCCAGCAGCAACGCCGGGACGAACTCACCCCTCCACTTT
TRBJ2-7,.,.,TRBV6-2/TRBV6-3,CASSYPRATYEQYF,TGTGCCAGCAGTTACCCCCGGGCGACCTACGAGCAGTACTTC
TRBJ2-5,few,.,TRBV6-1,CASSDLRETQYF,TGTGCCAGCAGTGACCTCAGAGAGACCCAGTACTTC
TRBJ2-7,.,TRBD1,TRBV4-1,CASSQFWVPTGGFYEQYF,TGCGCCAGCAGCCAATTTTGGGTCCCGACAGGGGGCTTTTACGAGCAGTACTTC